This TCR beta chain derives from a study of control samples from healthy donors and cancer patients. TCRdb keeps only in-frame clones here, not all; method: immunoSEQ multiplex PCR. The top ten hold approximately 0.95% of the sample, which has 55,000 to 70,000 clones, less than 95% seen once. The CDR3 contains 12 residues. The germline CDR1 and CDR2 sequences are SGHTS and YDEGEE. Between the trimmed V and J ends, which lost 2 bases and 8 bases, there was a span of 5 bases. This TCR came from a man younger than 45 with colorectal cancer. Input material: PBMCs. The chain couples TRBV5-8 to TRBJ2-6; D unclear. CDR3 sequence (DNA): TGTGCCAGCAGCTTAAGGACCAACGTCCTGACTTTC. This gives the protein CASSLRTNVLTF.